This T cell receptor beta chain was sequenced in a study of blood T cells in healthy people across ages. Study-wide points: Donors of long life had a larger count of naive CD4+ cells and greater diversity than aged donors. The lack of PBMC sorting stopped any conclusive naive versus antigen-experienced comparison.

After removal of 7 bases from V and 2 bases from J, the junction contained 6 bases not matched to a gene. The length of the CDR3 is 15 residues. As concerns this clonotype: Its target is unknown.

Whenever a sample was processed, at least 6 million PBMCs were isolated. Using a J-beta primer mix together with a sample-barcoded 5' primer, a second PCR was run for roughly 6 to 11 cycles. TCRdb re-called the 5' RACE reads with MiXCR, one entry per CDR3 protein. The sample lists about 640,000 distinct CDR3 sequences, about 53% occurring once. This receptor was obtained from a man aged 55-75 years in good health. Sequenced input: blood. The chain carries TRBV12-3 or TRBV12-4 and TRBJ2-3; 10 nucleotides match TRBD2. The chain's CDR3 is CASTETSGVTDTQYF. Here the CDR3 DNA reads TGTGCCAGCACCGAAACTAGCGGGGTCACAGATACGCAGTATTTT.